Given below is one TCR beta chain in context. cDNA came from roughly 0.53 to 1 ug RNA primed by random hexamers. Each CDR3 protein gets one entry after TCRdb re-called the immunoSEQ multiplex PCR reads with MiXCR. The sample records hundreds of thousands of distinct CDR3 sequences, 70% to 90% being singletons. These data are taken from a study of CD8 T cells in Susac syndrome. Germline V lookup: CDR1 MDHEN, CDR2 SYDVKM. The V end lost 2 bases, the J end lost 0 bases, and 7 bases lay between the germline ends. The CDR3 runs 14 residues. The chain links TRBV28 to TRBJ1-1; D gene ambiguous. The sequenced material came from CD8+ T cells from PBMCs. The TCR comes from a human donor with multiple sclerosis. CDR3 DNA sequence: TGTGCCAGCAGTTTAGTGGGTATGAACACTGAAGCTTTCTTT. This gives the protein CASSLVGMNTEAFF.